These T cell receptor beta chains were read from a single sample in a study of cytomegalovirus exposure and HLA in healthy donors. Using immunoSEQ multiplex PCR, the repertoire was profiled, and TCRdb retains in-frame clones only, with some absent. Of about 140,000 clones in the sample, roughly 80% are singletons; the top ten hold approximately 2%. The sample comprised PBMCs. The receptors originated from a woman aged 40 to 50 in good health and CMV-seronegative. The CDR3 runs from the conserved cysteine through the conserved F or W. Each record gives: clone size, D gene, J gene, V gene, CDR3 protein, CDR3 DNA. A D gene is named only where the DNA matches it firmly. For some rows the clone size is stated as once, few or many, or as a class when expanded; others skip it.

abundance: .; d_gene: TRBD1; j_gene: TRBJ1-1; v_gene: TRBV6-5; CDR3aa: CASRSPGTGVTEAFF; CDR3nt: TGTGCCAGCAGGTCGCCCGGGACAGGGGTGACTGAAGCTTTCTTT
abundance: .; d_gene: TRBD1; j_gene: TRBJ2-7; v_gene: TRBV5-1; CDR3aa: CASSFQGITGSTGEHEQYF; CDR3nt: TGCGCCAGCAGCTTTCAGGGTATTACGGGCAGTACAGGGGAGCACGAGCAGTACTTC
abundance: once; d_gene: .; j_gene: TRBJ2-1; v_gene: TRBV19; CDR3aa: CASSDGGDYNEQFF; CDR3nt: TGTGCCAGTAGTGACGGCGGGGATTACAATGAGCAGTTCTTC
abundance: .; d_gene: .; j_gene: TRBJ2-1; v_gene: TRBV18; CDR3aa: CASSPSTGASGNEQFF; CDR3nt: TGTGCCAGCTCACCCTCTACCGGAGCAAGTGGCAATGAGCAGTTCTTC
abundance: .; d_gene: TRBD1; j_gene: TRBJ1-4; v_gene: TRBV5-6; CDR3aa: CASSFTGEEKLFF; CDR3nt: TGTGCCAGCAGCTTTACAGGGGAGGAAAAACTGTTTTTT
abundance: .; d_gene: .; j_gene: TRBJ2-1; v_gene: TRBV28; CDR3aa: CASSAASLGLLYNEQFF; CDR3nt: TGTGCCAGCAGTGCGGCGAGTTTGGGGCTTCTATACAATGAGCAGTTCTTC
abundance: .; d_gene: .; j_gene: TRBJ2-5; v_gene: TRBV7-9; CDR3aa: CASSLLVGNQETQYF; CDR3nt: TGTGCCAGCAGCTTACTAGTGGGTAACCAAGAGACCCAGTACTTC
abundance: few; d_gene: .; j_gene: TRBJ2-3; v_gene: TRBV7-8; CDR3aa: CASSRGAAGDTQYF; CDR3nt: TGTGCCAGCAGTCGGGGGGCCGCGGGGGATACGCAGTATTTT
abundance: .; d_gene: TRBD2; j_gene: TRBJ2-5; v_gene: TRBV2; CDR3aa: CASSGTSGQETQYF; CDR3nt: TGTGCCAGCAGTGGGACTAGCGGGCAAGAGACCCAGTACTTC
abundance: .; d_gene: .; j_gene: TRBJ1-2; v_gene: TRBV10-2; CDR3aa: CASSTPGEYYGYTF; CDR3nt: TGCGCCAGCAGTACTCCCGGGGAATACTATGGCTACACCTTC
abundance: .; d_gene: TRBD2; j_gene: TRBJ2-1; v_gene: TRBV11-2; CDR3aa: CASSFQREGYNEQFF; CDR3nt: TGTGCCAGCAGCTTTCAGCGGGAGGGCTACAATGAGCAGTTCTTC
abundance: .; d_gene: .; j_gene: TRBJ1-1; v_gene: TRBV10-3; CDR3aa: CAISGTAGAGTEAFF; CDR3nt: TGTGCCATCAGTGGGACCGCGGGGGCGGGCACTGAAGCTTTCTTT
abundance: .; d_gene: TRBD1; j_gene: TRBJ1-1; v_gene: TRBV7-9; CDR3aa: CASSWQQGALAEAFF; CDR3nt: TGTGCCAGCAGCTGGCAACAGGGGGCACTCGCTGAAGCTTTCTTT
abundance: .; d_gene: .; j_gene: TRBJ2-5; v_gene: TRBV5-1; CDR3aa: CASSFEGSETQYF; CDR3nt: TGCGCCAGCAGCTTTGAGGGTTCGGAGACCCAGTACTTC
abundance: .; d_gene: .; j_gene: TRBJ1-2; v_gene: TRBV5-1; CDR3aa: CASSLSLLNYGYTF; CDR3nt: TGCGCCAGCAGCTTGAGCTTACTTAACTATGGCTACACCTTC
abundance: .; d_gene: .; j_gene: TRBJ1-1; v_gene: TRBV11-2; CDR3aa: CASSLGGGDTEAFF; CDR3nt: TGTGCCAGCAGCTTAGGCGGGGGGGACACTGAAGCTTTCTTT
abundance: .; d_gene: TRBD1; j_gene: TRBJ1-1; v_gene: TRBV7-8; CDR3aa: CASSGHQTGRTEAFF; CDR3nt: TGTGCCAGCAGCGGACACCAGACAGGGCGAACTGAAGCTTTCTTT
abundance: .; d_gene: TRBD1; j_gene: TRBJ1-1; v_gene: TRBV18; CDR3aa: CASSPGWTGYGGNTEAFF; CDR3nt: TGTGCCAGCTCACCAGGATGGACAGGGTATGGTGGGAACACTGAAGCTTTCTTT
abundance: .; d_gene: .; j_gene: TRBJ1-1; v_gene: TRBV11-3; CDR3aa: CASSLVTAAEAFF; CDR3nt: TGTGCCAGCAGCTTAGTTACAGCGGCTGAAGCTTTCTTT
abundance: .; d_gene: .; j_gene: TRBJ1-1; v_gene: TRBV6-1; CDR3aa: CASNRTPNTEAFF; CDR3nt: TGTGCCAGCAATCGGACACCGAACACTGAAGCTTTCTTT
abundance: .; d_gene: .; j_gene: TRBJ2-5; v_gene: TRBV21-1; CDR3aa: CARTFHRGLAGGPKTQYF; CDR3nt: TGTGCCAGGACCTTCCATCGTGGTCTAGCGGGAGGGCCGAAGACCCAGTACTTC
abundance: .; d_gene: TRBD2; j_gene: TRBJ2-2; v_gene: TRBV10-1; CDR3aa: CASTQGAQRGNTGELFF; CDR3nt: TGCGCCAGCACCCAAGGGGCCCAGCGGGGGAACACCGGGGAGCTGTTTTTT
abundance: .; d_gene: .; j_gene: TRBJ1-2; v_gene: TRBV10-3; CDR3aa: CAISERDYGYTF; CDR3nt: TGTGCCATCAGTGAGCGTGACTATGGCTACACCTTC
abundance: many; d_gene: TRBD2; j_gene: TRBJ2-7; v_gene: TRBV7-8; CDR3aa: CASSPQSPLAGASYEQYF; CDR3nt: TGTGCCAGCAGCCCTCAATCCCCCCTAGCGGGGGCCTCCTACGAGCAGTACTTC
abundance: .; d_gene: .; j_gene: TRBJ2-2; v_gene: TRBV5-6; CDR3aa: CASSKRSRVTGELFF; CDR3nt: TGTGCCAGCAGCAAACGCAGCCGGGTCACCGGGGAGCTGTTTTTT
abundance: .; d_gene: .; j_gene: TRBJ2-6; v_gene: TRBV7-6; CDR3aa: CASSLTAHSGANVLTF; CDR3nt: TGTGCCAGCAGCTTAACAGCTCACTCTGGGGCCAACGTCCTGACTTTC
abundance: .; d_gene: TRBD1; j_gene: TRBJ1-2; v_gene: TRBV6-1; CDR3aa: CASTTGDRSYGYTF; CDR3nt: TGTGCCAGCACAACAGGGGATCGGAGCTATGGCTACACCTTC
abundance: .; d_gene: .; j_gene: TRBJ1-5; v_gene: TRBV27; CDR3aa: CASSFGGSAQPQHF; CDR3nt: TGTGCCAGCAGTTTTGGAGGTAGTGCTCAGCCCCAGCATTTT
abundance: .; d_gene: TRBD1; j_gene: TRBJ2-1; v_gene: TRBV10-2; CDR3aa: CATTPGGAGNEQFF; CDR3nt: TGCGCCACCACCCCAGGGGGCGCTGGCAATGAGCAGTTCTTC
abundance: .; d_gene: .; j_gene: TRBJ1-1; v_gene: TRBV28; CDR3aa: CATSDGVRIGLQAFF; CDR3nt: TGTGCCACCTCTGACGGGGTGAGAATAGGCCTCCAAGCTTTCTTT
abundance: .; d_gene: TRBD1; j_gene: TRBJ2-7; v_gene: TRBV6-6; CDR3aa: CASSYLTGGDYEQYF; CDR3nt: TGTGCCAGCAGTTACCTAACAGGGGGCGACTACGAGCAGTACTTC
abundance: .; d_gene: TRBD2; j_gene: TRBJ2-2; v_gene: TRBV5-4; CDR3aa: CASSLREGHGELFF; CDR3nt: TGTGCCAGCAGCTTGCGGGAGGGCCACGGGGAGCTGTTTTTT
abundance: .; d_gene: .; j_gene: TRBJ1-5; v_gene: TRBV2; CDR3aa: CASNGPYQPQHF; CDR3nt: TGTGCCAGCAATGGGCCCTATCAGCCCCAGCATTTT
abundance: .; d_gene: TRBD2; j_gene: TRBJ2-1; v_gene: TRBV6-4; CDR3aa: CATAAWGTSGRYNEQFF; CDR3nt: TGTGCTACAGCAGCTTGGGGGACTAGCGGGAGGTACAATGAGCAGTTCTTC
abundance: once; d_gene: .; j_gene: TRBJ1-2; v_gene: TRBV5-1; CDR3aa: CASSLVPEVYGYTF; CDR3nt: TGCGCCAGCAGCTTGGTGCCAGAAGTCTATGGCTACACCTTC
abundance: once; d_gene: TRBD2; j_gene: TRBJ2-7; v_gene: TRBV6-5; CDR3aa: CASTVGRGIDEQYF; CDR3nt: TGTGCCAGCACCGTCGGGAGGGGCATAGACGAGCAGTACTTC
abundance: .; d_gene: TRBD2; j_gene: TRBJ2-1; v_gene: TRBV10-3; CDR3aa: CAISTSGTDNEQFF; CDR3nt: TGTGCCATCAGTACTAGCGGGACCGACAATGAGCAGTTCTTC
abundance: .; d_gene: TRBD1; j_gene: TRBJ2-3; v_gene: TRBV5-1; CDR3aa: CASSPAVRDRLHQYTQYF; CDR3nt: TGCGCCAGCAGCCCGGCTGTCCGGGACAGACTTCATCAGTATACGCAGTATTTT
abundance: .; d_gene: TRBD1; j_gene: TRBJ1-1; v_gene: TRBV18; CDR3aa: CASSPRTGEAFF; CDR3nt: TGTGCCAGCTCACCGAGGACAGGGGAAGCTTTCTTT
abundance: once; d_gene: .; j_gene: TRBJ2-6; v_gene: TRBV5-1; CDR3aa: CASTMTGSGANVLTF; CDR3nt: TGCGCCAGCACCATGACGGGGTCTGGGGCCAACGTCCTGACTTTC
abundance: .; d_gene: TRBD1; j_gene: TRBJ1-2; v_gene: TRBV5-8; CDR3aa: CATSRTGHGYTF; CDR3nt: TGTGCCACCTCGCGGACAGGGCACGGCTACACCTTC
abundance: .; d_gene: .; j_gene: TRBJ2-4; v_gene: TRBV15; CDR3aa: CATSIMRPQLAKNIQYF; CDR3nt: TGTGCCACCAGCATTATGAGGCCTCAACTAGCCAAAAACATTCAGTACTTC
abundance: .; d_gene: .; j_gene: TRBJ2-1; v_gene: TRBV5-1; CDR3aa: CASSLAASRSDEQFF; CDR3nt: TGCGCCAGCAGCTTGGCCGCTAGTCGTAGCGATGAGCAGTTCTTC
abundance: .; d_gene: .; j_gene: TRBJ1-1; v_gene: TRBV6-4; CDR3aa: CASSDVINTEAFF; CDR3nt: TGTGCCAGCAGTGACGTTATAAACACTGAAGCTTTCTTT